A selection of T cell receptor beta chains follows, all from one sample in a study of blood T cell repertoires in COVID-19. Sequencing was performed with immunoSEQ multiplex PCR; in TCRdb, only in-frame clones are kept and a portion is missing. Counted here are some 320,000 clones, about 92% occurring once; the ten biggest clones make up about 2.4%. Sequences were obtained from PBMCs or T cells enriched from blood (not recorded which). These receptors were collected from a man in his sixties who had recovered from COVID-19. CDR3s include the opening cysteine and the closing phenylalanine or tryptophan. D genes are given only for firm matches.

v_gene	j_gene	d_gene	CDR3nt	CDR3aa
TRBV5-4	TRBJ2-7	.	TGTGCCAGCAGCCCCAACCCCGGGGGAGTGATGGAGCAGTACTTC	CASSPNPGGVMEQYF
TRBV5-1	TRBJ2-1	TRBD1	TGCGCCAGCAGTCCAGGACAGGGTACCTACAATGAGCAGTTCTTC	CASSPGQGTYNEQFF
TRBV4-1	TRBJ2-1	TRBD2	TGCGCCAGCAGCCAACATCCGGGACTAGAACGCAATGAGCAGTTCTTC	CASSQHPGLERNEQFF
TRBV28	TRBJ1-4	.	TGTGCCAGCAGCCCGCCCGGGAAGGCTAATGAAAAACTGTTTTTT	CASSPPGKANEKLFF
TRBV27	TRBJ1-1	.	TGTGCCAGCAGTTCCAGGTGGGGGGAGATAGACACTGAAGCTTTCTTT	CASSSRWGEIDTEAFF
TRBV5-1	TRBJ2-1	TRBD1	TGCGCCAGCAAGGGGACAGGGGAGATTAAGTCGACGTACAATGAGCAGTTCTTC	CASKGTGEIKSTYNEQFF
TRBV7-3	TRBJ2-3	TRBD2	TGTGCCAGCAGCTTATCAGCGGGAGGGAGCAATACGCAGTATTTT	CASSLSAGGSNTQYF
TRBV19	TRBJ1-1	TRBD1	TGTGCCAGTAGTAGAGGGACAGGGGGAGCTTTCTTT	CASSRGTGGAFF
TRBV28	TRBJ2-7	.	TGTGCCAGCAGTTTGAGTCAGGGTACCGTCGAGCAGTACTTC	CASSLSQGTVEQYF
TRBV6-5	TRBJ1-6	.	TGTGCCAGCAGGATACTAGGCGGTAATTCACCCCTCCACTTT	CASRILGGNSPLHF
TRBV18	TRBJ1-1	.	TGTGCCAGCTCACCACCCAAACATACAGGGAACACTGAAGCTTTCTTT	CASSPPKHTGNTEAFF
TRBV7-9	TRBJ1-1	.	TGTGCCAGCAGCTTAGGGGGGCTGAGCACTGAAGCTTTCTTT	CASSLGGLSTEAFF
TRBV30	TRBJ2-3	TRBD2	TGTGCCTGGAGTCTCGGGGGGGCAGATACGCAGTATTTT	CAWSLGGADTQYF
TRBV2	TRBJ2-7	.	TGTGCCAGCAGTCGGCTGGGCGACGCGTCGCTGTTCGCCGAGCAGTACTTC	CASSRLGDASLFAEQYF
TRBV15	TRBJ2-1	TRBD2	TGTGCCACCAGCAGAGATACGGGGGGGCGGAGTGAGCAGTTCTTC	CATSRDTGGRSEQFF
TRBV27	TRBJ1-2	TRBD1	TGTGCCAGCAGTTTAGGGACAGGGTCGCGACTTGGAGGCTACACCTTC	CASSLGTGSRLGGYTF
TRBV2	TRBJ1-4	.	TGTGCCAGCAGTATAACAGGGTACGCTGAAGCGCTGTTTTTT	CASSITGYAEALFF
TRBV7-8	TRBJ1-4	.	TGTGCCAGCAGCCTGGAGGGCGAAAAACTGTTTTTT	CASSLEGEKLFF
TRBV12-3/TRBV12-4	TRBJ2-4	.	TGTGCCAGCAGTACCGGGACATCAAACATTCAGTACTTC	CASSTGTSNIQYF
TRBV6-5	TRBJ1-4	.	TGTGCCAGCAGTTACTACGCAGGGGTTGTTGAAAAACTGTTTTTT	CASSYYAGVVEKLFF
TRBV24-1	TRBJ2-5	TRBD2	TGTGCCACCAGTGACCCAGGGACTAGCGGGAGGGAGACCCAGTACTTC	CATSDPGTSGRETQYF
TRBV10-3	TRBJ1-6	TRBD1	TGTGCCATCAGGACCGGGACAGGGATAGGCAATTCACCCCTCCACTTT	CAIRTGTGIGNSPLHF